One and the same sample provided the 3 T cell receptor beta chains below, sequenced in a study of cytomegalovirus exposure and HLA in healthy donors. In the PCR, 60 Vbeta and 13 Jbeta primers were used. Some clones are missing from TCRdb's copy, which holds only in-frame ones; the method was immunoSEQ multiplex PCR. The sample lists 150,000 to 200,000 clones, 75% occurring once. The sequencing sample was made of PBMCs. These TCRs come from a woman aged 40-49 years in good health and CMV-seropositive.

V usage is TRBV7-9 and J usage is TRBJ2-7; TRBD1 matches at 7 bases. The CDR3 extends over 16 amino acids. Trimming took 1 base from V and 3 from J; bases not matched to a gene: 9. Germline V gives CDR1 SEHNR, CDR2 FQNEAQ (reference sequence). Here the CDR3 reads CASSLEKGAGSYEQYF. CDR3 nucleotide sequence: TGTGCCAGCAGCTTAGAGAAGGGGGCTGGCAGCTACGAGCAGTACTTC.

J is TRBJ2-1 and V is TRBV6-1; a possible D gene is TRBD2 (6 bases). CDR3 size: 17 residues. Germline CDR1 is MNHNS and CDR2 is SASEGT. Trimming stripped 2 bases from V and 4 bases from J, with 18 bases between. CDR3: CASSEKGFGRGYNEQFF. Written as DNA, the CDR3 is TGTGCCAGCAGTGAAAAGGGATTCGGGAGAGGGTACAATGAGCAGTTCTTC.

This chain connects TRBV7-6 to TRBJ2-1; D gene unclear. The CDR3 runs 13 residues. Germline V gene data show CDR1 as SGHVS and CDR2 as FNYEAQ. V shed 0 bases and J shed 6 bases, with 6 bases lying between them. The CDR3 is CASSLAGFNEQFF. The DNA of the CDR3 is TGTGCCAGCAGCTTAGCGGGCTTCAATGAGCAGTTCTTC.